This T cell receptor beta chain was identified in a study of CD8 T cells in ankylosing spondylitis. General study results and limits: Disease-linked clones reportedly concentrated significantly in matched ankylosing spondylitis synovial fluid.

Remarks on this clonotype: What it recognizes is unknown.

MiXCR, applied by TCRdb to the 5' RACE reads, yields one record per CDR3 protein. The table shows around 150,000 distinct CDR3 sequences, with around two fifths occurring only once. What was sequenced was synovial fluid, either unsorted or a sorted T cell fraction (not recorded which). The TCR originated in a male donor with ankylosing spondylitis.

The CDR3 region has the DNA TGTGCCAGCAGCCACTACAGGAAAACTCCCCCAAGGCCAAAGGAAAAACTGTTTTTT. This gives the protein CASSHYRKTPPRPKEKLFF. The chain couples TRBV11-2 to TRBJ1-4; perhaps TRBD1 as D (5 bases). The CDR3 sequence is 19 residues long. V was pared by 5 bases and J by 8 bases, with 30 bases between. Germline CDR1 SGHAT, CDR2 FQNNGV.